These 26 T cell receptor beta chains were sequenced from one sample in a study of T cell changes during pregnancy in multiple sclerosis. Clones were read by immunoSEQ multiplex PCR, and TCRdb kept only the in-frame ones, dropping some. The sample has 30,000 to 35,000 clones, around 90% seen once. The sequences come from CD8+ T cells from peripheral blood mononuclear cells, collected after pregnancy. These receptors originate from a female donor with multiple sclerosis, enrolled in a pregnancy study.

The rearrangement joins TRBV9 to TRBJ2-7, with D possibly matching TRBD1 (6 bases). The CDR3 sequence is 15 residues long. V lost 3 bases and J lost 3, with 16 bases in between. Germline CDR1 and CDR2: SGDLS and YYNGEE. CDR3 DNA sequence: TGTGCCAGCAGCGCTTCCTCACAACAGGGCTACGAGCAGTACTTC. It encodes CASSASSQQGYEQYF.

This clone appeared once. CDR3 amino acids: CASSQEGQGNYEQYF. For the CDR3, the DNA is TGTGCCAGCAGCCAAGAGGGGCAGGGGAACTACGAGCAGTACTTC. V is TRBV4-2 and J is TRBJ2-7; maybe TRBD1 (6 bases). The CDR3 runs to 15 residues. The germline V and J ends were trimmed by 0 bases and 3 bases, with 12 bases remaining between them. Germline CDR1 is LGHNA and CDR2 is YNFKEQ.

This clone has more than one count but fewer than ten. The CDR3 coding sequence is TGTGCCAGCAGTTTAATTTTGGACTCTGAAGCTTTCTTT. Its translation is CASSLILDSEAFF. This chain connects TRBV27 to TRBJ1-1; no firm D call. The V and J ends lost 2 bases and 6 bases respectively, with 10 bases between them. The CDR3 consists of 13 residues. In germline, CDR1 is MNHEY, CDR2 SMNVEV (reference sequence).

CDR3 region: CASSLDLTGVSYEQYF. The CDR3 bases are TGTGCCAGCAGCTTAGACCTAACAGGGGTTTCCTACGAGCAGTACTTC. The chain links TRBV11-2 to TRBJ2-7, with 7 bases fitting TRBD1. Unmatched junction bases numbered 6, after V lost 0 bases and J lost 1 base. Germline CDR1 SGHAT, CDR2 FQNNGV. The CDR3 totals 16 residues. Full variable domain (outside the CDR3, taken from reference TRBV11-2 and TRBJ2-7): EAGVAQSPRYKIIEKRQSVAFWCNPISGHATLYWYQQILGQGPKLLIQFQNNGVVDDSQLPKDRFSAERLKGVDSTLKIQPAKLEDSAVYLCASSLDLTGVSYEQYFGPGTRLTVT.

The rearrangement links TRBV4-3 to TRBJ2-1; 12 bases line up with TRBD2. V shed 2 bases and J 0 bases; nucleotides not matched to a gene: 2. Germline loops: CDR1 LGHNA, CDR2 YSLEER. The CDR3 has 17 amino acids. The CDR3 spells CASSQTSGGSSYNEQFF. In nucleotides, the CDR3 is TGCGCCAGCAGCCAAACTAGCGGGGGGAGCTCCTACAATGAGCAGTTCTTC.

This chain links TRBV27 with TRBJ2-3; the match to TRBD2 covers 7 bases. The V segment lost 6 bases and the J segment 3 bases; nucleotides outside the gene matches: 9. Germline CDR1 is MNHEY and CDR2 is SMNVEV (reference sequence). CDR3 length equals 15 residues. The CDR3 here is CASSPTLALTDTQYF. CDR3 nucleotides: TGTGCCAGCAGCCCCACACTAGCGTTGACAGATACGCAGTATTTT.

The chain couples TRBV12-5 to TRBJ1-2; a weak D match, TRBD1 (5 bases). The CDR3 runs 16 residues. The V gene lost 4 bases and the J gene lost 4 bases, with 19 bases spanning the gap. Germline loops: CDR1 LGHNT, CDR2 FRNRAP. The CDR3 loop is CASGSDVWGEGYGYTF. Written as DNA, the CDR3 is TGTGCTAGTGGTTCGGATGTGTGGGGGGAGGGCTATGGCTACACCTTC.

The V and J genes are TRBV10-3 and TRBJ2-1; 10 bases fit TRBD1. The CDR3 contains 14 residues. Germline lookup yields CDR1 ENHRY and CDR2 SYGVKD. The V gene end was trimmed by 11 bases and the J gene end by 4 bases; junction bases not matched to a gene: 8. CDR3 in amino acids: CALTGTGVYNEQFF. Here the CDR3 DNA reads TGTGCCCTCACCGGGACAGGGGTTTACAATGAGCAGTTCTTC.

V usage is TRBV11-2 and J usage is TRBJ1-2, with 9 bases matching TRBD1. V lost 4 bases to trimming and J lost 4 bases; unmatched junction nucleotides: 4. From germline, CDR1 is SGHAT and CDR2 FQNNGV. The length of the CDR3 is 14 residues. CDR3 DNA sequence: TGTGCCAGCAGCTACGGACAGGGGAGCTATGGCTACACCTTC. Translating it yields CASSYGQGSYGYTF.

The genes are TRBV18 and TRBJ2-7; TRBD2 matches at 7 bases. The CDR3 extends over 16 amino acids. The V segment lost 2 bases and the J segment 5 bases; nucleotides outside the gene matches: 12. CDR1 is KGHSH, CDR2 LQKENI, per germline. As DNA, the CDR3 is TGTGCCAGCTCACCAGAGGTGGGGAGGGTGGCTAACGAGCAGTACTTC. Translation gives CASSPEVGRVANEQYF.

The CDR3 DNA reads TGCGCCAGCAGCCAAGATTGGCTAGAGGGTGCTAATACGCAGTATTTT. The encoded protein is CASSQDWLEGANTQYF. The genes are TRBV4-3 and TRBJ2-3; the D gene is possibly TRBD2 (5 bases). CDR1 and CDR2 from the germline V gene are LGHNA and YSLEER. V gave up 0 bases and J gave up 7 bases, with 17 bases separating them. The CDR3 consists of 16 residues.

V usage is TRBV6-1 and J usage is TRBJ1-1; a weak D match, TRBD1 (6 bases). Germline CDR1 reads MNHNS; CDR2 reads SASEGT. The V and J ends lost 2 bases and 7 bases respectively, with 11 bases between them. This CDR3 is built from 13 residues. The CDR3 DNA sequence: TGTGCCAGCAGTGAATACACAGGGTATGAAGCTTTCTTT. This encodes CASSEYTGYEAFF.

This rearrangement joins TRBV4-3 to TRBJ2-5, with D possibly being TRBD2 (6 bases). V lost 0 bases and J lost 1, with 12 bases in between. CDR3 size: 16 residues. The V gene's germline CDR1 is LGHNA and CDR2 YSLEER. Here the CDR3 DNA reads TGCGCCAGCAGCCAAGATGGGGCGGGGAGCCAAGAGACCCAGTACTTC. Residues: CASSQDGAGSQETQYF.

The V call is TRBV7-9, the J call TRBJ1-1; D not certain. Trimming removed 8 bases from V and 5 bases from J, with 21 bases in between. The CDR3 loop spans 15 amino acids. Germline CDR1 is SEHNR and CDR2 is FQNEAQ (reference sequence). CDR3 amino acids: CASPETAERGTEAFF. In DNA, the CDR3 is TGTGCCAGCCCCGAAACAGCTGAACGAGGGACTGAAGCTTTCTTT.

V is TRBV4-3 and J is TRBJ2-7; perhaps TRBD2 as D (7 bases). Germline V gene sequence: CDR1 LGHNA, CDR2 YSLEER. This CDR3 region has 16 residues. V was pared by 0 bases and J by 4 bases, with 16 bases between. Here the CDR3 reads CASSQEGGPTKYEQYF. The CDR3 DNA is TGCGCCAGCAGCCAAGAGGGGGGGCCAACGAAGTACGAGCAGTACTTC.

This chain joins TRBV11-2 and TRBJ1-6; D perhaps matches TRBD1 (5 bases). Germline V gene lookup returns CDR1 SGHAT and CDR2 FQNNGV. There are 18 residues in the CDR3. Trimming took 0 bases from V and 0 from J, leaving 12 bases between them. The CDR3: CASSLDRRGSSYNSPLHF. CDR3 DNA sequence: TGTGCCAGCAGCTTAGACCGAAGGGGCAGCTCCTATAATTCACCCCTCCACTTT.

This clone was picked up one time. The CDR3 nucleotides are TGCAGCGTTGAAGTCCGACACGTCCTATACGAGCAGTACTTC. Amino acid sequence: CSVEVRHVLYEQYF. The chain uses TRBV29-1 and TRBJ2-7, with D uncertain. The V end was cut by 1 base, the J end by 4 bases, with 14 bases between. Germline V gene sequence: CDR1 SQVTM, CDR2 ANQGSEA. The length of the CDR3 is 14 residues.

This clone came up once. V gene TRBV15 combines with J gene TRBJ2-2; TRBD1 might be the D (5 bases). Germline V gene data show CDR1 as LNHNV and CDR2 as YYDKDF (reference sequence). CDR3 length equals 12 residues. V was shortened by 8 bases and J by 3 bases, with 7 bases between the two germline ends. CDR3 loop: CATQGYTGELFF. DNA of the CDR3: TGTGCCACCCAGGGATACACCGGGGAGCTGTTTTTT.

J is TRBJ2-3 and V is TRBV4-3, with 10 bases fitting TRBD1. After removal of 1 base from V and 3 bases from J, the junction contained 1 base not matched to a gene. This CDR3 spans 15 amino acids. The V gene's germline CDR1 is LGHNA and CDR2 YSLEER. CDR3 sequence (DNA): TGCGCCAGCAGCCAAGGGACAGGGGGAACAGATACGCAGTATTTT. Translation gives CASSQGTGGTDTQYF.

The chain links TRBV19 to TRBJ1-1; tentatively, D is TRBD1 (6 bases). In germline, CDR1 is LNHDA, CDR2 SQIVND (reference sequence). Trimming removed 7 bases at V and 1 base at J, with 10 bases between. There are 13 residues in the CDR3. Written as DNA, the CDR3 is TGTGCCAGTAACGGGGGGCCGAACACTGAAGCTTTCTTT. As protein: CASNGGPNTEAFF.

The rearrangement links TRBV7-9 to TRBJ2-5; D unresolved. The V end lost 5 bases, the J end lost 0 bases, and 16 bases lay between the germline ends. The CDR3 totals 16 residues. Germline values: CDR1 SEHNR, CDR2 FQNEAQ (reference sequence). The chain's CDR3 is CASSPVTLLYQETQYF. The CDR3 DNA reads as TGTGCCAGCAGCCCGGTCACTCTTCTATACCAAGAGACCCAGTACTTC.

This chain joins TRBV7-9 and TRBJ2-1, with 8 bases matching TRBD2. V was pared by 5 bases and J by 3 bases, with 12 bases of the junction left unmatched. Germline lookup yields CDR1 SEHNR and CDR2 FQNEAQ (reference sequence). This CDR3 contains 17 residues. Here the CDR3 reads CASSPPLAGHRYNEQFF. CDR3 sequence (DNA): TGTGCCAGCAGCCCCCCTCTAGCGGGTCACCGCTACAATGAGCAGTTCTTC. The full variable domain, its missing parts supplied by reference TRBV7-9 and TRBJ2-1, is DTGVSQNPRHKITKRGQNVTFRCDPISEHNRLYWYRQTLGQGPEFLTYFQNEAQLEKSRLLSDRFSAERPKGSFSTLEIQRTEQGDSAMYLCASSPPLAGHRYNEQFFGPGTRLTVL.

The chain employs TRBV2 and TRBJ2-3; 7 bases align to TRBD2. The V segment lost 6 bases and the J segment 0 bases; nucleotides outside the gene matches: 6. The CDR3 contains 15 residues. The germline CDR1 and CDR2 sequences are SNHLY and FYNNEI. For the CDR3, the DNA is TGTGCCAGCAGCGGGGACTACCATAGCACAGATACGCAGTATTTT. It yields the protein CASSGDYHSTDTQYF. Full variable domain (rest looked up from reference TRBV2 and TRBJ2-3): EPEVTQTPSHQVTQMGQEVILRCVPISNHLYFYWYRQILGQKVEFLVSFYNNEISEKSEIFDDQFSVERPDGSNFTLKIRSTKLEDSAMYFCASSGDYHSTDTQYFGPGTRLTVL.

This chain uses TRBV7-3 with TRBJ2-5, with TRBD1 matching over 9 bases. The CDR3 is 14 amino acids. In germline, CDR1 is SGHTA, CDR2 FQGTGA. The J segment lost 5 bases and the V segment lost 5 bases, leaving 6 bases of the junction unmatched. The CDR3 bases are TGTGCCAGCAGCCCGACAGGGGGGTGGGAGACCCAGTACTTC. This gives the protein CASSPTGGWETQYF.

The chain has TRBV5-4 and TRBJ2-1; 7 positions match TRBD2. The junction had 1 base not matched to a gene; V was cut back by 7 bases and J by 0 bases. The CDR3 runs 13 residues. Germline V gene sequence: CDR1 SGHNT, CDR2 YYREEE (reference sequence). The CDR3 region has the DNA TGTGCCAGCTGGGAGGGCTCCTACAATGAGCAGTTCTTC. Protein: CASWEGSYNEQFF.

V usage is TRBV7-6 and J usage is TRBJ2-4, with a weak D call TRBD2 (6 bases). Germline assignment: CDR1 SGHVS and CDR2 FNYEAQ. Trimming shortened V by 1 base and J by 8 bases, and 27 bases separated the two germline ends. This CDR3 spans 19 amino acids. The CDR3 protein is CASSLEAGLPFTELDIQYF. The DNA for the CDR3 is TGTGCCAGCAGCTTAGAGGCGGGACTTCCATTTACAGAGTTGGACATTCAGTACTTC.